Included here is one T cell receptor beta chain sequence, with context. Its cognate antigen has yet to be identified. No much larger clonotype is one base removed from it; base qualities were not supplied. Trimming at the junction amounts to 5 bases on V and 0 bases on J, and the germline ends lie 5 bases apart. Including the terminal cysteine and phenylalanine, the CDR3 comprises 13 residues. The sequence is cut down to CDR3 DNA, 39 bases in frame from base 1. The germline V gene gives CDR1 as SQVTM and CDR2 as ANQGSEA. The data were taken from a study of vaccination and CD4 T cells after COVID-19 (dated by TCRdb to the early 2020s). As for the study more broadly: SARS-CoV-2 positivity had been established in the convalescent patients by nasal swab PCR, and mild disease was recorded in nine or ten of these patients and severe disease in one. In 9 to 11 COVID-19 convalescent patients and a handful of infection-naive healthy vaccine recipients, researchers compared the spike-specific CD4+ TCR repertoire from before mRNA vaccination with the repertoire from after. Post-vaccine blood samples were obtained a median of about 77 days after the second vaccine dose, with a range of roughly 13 to 250 days. The cultures were stimulated with overlapping spike peptide pools from SARS-CoV-2 and from the common cold coronaviruses HCoV-NL63, HCoV-OC43 and HCoV-229E. In the convalescent cohort there were six males and four females, among whom were two Hispanic individuals, seven Caucasians, two Asians and one multiracial person. Control cultures received a CEFX viral epitope pool as the positive control, an HIV-1 Nef peptide pool as the negative control, or no peptide. Post-COVID blood samples from convalescent patients were collected a median of around 100 days after diagnosis, with a range of 35 to 161 days. Two doses of either the Pfizer-BioNTech BNT162b2 vaccine (n=8) or the Moderna mRNA-1273 vaccine (n=2) were administered to participants.

The sample's treatment or condition label is to be understood as: roughly 10-day PBMC culture with coronavirus spike peptide pools or control peptides (ViraFEST assay). To expand antigen-specific T cells with peptide pools and then pick out the expanded clonotypes through TCR sequencing, the study relied on the ViraFEST assay. The convalescent patients' positive SARS-CoV-2 PCR tests fell between March and December 2020, which was before the Alpha, Beta and Delta variants emerged in the United States. PBMCs were cultured at around 2 million per well in IMDM supplemented with approximately 5.4% human AB serum and 9 to 10 IU/ml IL-2, with 9.5 to 10 ug/ml peptide pools added. On days 3 and 7, half of the culture medium was replaced with fresh IL-2-containing medium. After about 10 days of culture, CD4+ T cells were isolated by negative selection using the EasySep CD4+ T cell isolation kit. Ficoll-Paque Plus gradient centrifugation was used to isolate PBMCs from whole blood, and the isolated PBMCs were then either used fresh or cryopreserved at -140C. Each culture condition was generally run in triplicate wells.

Library generation was performed with PCR. TCR sequencing of DNA from cultured CD4+ T cells used the Oncomine TCR Beta short-read assay at the Johns Hopkins FTIC core. The QIAamp micro DNA kit was used to extract genomic DNA from the cultured CD4+ T cells. The Oncomine TCR Beta libraries from cultured CD4+ T cells were pooled using unique dual indexes and then sequenced on an Illumina iSeq 100. The authors' analysis ran thus. Non-productive sequences were filtered out, and CDR3s that did not start with C, did not end with F or W, or were shorter than 7 amino acids were discarded. Antigen-specific clonotypes were identified with the MANAFEST web application by comparing peptide-stimulated wells with reference and other culture wells. An FDR below 0.05, an odds ratio above 5, and a productive frequency above 0.1% in at least two of three replicate wells were required for clones to be considered positive. A clonotype was classed as cross-reactive if the clonotype showed significant expansion both in SARS-CoV-2 spike wells and in at least one common cold coronavirus spike condition. CDR3 homology was assessed with Levenshtein distances (stringdist) and unrooted phylogenetic trees (ape) in R version 3.6.1. In-frame beta chains were kept once TCRdb had trimmed the public reads at Q25 with fastp and called clones with MiXCR. Each CDR3 protein appears once, grouped with its most common genes and DNA. V and J calls and clone size were set by TCRdb, not the authors. Counted in this sample were about 21,000 distinct CDR3 sequences; roughly half of them appeared once. Roughly 9% of the sample lies in the top ten.

General findings and caveats noted by the study authors: The median count of SARS-CoV-2-reactive clonotypes went up from 20 to 25 after infection to 30 to 40 after vaccination, although the change was not significant. In convalescent patients, a median around 86% of post-vaccine SARS-CoV-2-reactive clones were detected only after vaccination, suggesting vaccine-specific priming. In convalescent patients, nearly all vaccine-specific clones (304 of 307) were found to be mono-reactive for SARS-CoV-2 spike rather than cross-reactive with common cold coronaviruses. Relatively few convalescent patients were included in the study, and early timepoints after natural infection were not analyzed.

Recombination joined TRBV29-1 with TRBJ2-6, with no D gene named confidently. The material sequenced was CD4+ T cells from blood, cultured in vitro. The clonotype was recovered from a human donor who had recovered from COVID-19. The CDR3 sequence is CSVRLSGANVLTF. Here is the DNA: TGCAGCGTTCGCCTCTCTGGGGCCAACGTCCTGACTTTC.